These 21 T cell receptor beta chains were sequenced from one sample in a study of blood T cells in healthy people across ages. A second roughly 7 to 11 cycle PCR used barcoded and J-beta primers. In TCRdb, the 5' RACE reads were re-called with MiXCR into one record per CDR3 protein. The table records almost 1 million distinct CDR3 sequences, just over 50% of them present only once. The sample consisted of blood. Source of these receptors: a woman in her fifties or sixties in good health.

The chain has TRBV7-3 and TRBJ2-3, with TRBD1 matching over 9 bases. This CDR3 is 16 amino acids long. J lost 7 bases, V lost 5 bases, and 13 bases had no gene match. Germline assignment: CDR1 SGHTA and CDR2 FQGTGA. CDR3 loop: CASSPKPGQGPHTQYF. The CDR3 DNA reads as TGTGCCAGCAGCCCCAAGCCGGGACAGGGACCTCATACGCAGTATTTT.

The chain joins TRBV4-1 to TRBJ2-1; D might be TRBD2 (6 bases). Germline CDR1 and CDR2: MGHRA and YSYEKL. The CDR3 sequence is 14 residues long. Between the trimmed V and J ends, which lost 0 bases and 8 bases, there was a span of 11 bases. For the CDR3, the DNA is TGCGCCAGCAGCCAAGATGGCGGGGTCGATGAGCAGTTCTTC. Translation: CASSQDGGVDEQFF.

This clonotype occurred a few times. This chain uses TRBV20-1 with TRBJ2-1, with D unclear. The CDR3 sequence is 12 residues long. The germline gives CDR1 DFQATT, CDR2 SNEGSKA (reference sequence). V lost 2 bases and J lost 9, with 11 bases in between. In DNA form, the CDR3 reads TGCAGTGCTAGACTGGGCCGCGGTGAGCAGTTCTTC. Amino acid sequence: CSARLGRGEQFF.

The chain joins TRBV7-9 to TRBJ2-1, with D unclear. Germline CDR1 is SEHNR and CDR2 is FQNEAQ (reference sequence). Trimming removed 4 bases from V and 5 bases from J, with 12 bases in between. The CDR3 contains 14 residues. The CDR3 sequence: CASSYLTSNNEQFF. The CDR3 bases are TGTGCCAGCAGCTACCTGACATCGAACAATGAGCAGTTCTTC.

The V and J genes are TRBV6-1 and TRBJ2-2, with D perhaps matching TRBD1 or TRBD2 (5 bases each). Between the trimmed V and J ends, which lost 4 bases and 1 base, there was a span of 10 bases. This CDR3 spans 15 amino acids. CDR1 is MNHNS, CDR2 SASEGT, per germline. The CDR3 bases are TGTGCCAGCAGTGTTGGGACGGTGAACACCGGGGAGCTGTTTTTT. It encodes CASSVGTVNTGELFF.

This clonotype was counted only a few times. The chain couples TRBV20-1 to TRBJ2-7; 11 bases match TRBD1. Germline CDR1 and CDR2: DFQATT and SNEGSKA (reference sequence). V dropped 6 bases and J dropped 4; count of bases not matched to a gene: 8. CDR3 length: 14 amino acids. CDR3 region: CSAQDRGRLYEQYF. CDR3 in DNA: TGCAGTGCCCAGGACAGGGGGCGCTTGTACGAGCAGTACTTC.

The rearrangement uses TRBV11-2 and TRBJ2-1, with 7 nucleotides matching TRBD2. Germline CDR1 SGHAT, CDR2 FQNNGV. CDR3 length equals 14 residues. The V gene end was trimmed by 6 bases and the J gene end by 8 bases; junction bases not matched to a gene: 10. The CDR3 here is CASRVLWREHEQFF. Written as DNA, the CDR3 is TGTGCCAGCAGAGTTCTATGGCGGGAGCATGAGCAGTTCTTC.

CDR3 sequence: CASSPQGREMFNEQFF. The DNA for the CDR3 is TGTGCCAGCAGCCCCCAGGGGCGGGAGATGTTCAATGAGCAGTTCTTC. The V gene is TRBV3-1, the J gene TRBJ2-1; maybe TRBD2 (7 bases). V lost 4 bases and J lost 6, with 19 bases in between. This CDR3 contains 16 residues. The germline CDR1 and CDR2 sequences are LGHDT and YNNKEL (reference sequence).

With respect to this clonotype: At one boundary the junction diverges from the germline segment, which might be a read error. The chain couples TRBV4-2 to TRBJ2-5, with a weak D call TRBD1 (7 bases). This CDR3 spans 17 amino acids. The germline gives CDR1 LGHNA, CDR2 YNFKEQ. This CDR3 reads CASSHPQGGSYQETQYF. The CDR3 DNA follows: TGTGCCAGCAGCCATCCCCAGGGGGGCTCCTACCAGGAGACCCAGTACTTC.

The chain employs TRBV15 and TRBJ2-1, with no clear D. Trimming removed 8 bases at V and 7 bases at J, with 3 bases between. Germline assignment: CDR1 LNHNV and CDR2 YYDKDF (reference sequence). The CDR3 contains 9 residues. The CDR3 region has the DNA TGTGCCACCGGTAATGAGCAGTTCTTC. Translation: CATGNEQFF.

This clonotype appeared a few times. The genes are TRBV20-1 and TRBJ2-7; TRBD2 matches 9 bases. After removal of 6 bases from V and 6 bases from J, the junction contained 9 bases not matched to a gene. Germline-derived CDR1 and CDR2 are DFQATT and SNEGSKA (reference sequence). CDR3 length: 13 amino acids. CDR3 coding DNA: TGCAGTGCATCCGGGACTAGCATGCGCGAGCAGTACTTC. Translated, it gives CSASGTSMREQYF.

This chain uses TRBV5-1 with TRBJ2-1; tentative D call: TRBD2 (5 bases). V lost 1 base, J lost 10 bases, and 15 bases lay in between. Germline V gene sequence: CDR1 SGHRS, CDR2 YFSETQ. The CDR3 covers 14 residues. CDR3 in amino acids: CASSLSWGAYEQFF. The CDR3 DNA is TGCGCCAGCAGCTTGTCCTGGGGAGCCTACGAGCAGTTCTTC.

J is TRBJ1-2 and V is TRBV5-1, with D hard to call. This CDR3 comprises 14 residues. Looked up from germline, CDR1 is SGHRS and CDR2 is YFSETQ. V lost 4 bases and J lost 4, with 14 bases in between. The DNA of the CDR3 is TGCGCCAGCAGCCCGAGGTCAGAGACCTATGGCTACACCTTC. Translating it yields CASSPRSETYGYTF.

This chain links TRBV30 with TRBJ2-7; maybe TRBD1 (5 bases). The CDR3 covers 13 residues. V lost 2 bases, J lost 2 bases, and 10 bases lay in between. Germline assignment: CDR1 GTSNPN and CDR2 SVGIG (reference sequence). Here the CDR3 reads CAWSFTGTYEQYF. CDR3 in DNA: TGTGCCTGGAGTTTCACAGGTACCTACGAGCAGTACTTC.

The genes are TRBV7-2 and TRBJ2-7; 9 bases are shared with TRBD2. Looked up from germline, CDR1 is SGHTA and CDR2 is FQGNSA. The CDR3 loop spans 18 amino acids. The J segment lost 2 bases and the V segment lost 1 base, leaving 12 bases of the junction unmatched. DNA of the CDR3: TGTGCCAGCAGCTTAGGTAGTGGTAGCGGGAGACCCGCCTACGAGCAGTACTTC. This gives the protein CASSLGSGSGRPAYEQYF.

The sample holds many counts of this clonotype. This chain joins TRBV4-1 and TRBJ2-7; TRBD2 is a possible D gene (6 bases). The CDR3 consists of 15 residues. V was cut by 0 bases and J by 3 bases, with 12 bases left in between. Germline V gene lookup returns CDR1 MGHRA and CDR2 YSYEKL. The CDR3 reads CASSQDLGTGYEQYF. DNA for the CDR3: TGCGCCAGCAGCCAAGATTTAGGGACTGGCTACGAGCAGTACTTC.

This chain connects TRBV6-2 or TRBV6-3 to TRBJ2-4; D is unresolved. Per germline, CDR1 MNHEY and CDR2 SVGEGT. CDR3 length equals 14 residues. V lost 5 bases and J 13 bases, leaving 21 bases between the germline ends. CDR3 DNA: TGTGCCAGCAGTGAAGAAAGAACTCCCTACGGGCAGTACTTC. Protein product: CASSEERTPYGQYF.

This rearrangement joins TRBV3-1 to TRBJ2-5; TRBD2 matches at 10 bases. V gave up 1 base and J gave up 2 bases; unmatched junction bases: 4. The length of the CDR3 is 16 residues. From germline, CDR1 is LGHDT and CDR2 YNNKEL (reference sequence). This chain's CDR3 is CASSQGSGGPQETQYF. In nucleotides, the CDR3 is TGTGCCAGCAGCCAAGGTAGCGGGGGGCCACAAGAGACCCAGTACTTC.

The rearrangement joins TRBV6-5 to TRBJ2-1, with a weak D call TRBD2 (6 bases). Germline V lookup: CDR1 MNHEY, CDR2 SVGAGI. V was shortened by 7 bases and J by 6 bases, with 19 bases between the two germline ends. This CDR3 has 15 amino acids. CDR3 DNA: TGTGCCAGCACTCCCCGGCGGAAGGGAGGCAATGAGCAGTTCTTC. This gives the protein CASTPRRKGGNEQFF.

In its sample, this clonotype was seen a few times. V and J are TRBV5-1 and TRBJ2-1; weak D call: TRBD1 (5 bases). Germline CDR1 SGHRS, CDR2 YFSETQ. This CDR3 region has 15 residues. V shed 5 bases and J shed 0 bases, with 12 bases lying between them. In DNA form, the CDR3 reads TGCGCCAGCAGAGGGGCGCTCAGCTCCTACAATGAGCAGTTCTTC. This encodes CASRGALSSYNEQFF.

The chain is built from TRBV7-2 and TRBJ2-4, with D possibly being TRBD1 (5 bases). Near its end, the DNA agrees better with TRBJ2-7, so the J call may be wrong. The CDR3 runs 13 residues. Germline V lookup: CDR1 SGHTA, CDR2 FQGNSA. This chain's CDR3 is CASSFDRSVEQYF. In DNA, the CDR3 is TGTGCCAGCAGCTTTGACAGATCCGTCGAGCAGTACTTC.